The clone carrying this T cell receptor (beta chain) was detected once. The data were produced by immunoSEQ multiplex PCR, yet TCRdb's version contains in-frame clones alone and is incomplete. The repertoire holds some 200,000 clones, with roughly 90% as singletons. All enrollees were roughly 18 to 95 years old and from some 24 US areas. What the recovered Cohort 3 donors had was two negative PCRs, clearance, or symptom resolution. The sample comes from a study of blood T cell repertoires in COVID-19. Overall study context: Specimens from acute and convalescent COVID-19 originated in the United States, Italy and Spain.

Per germline, CDR1 WSHSY and CDR2 SAAADI. CDR3 length equals 15 residues. V shed 3 bases and J 5 bases; nucleotides not matched to a gene: 4. J is TRBJ2-5 and V is TRBV10-2, with 12 bases fitting TRBD2. The sample taken for sequencing was PBMCs or T cells enriched from blood (not recorded which). This TCR came from a woman aged 18-30 years who had recovered from COVID-19. CDR3 bases: TGCGCCAGCAGTGACGCTAGCGGGGGGGTGGAGACCCAGTACTTC. Protein sequence: CASSDASGGVETQYF.